The 27 T cell receptor beta chains listed next were all sequenced from one sample in a study of T cell changes during pregnancy in multiple sclerosis. Sequenced by immunoSEQ multiplex PCR; TCRdb stores in-frame clones only, minus some. The sample lists approximately 110,000 clones, approximately 90% occurring once. Sequenced here: peripheral blood, sampled after pregnancy. The receptors were sampled from a female donor with multiple sclerosis, enrolled in a pregnancy study.

J is TRBJ1-4 and V is TRBV15, with 7 bases lining up with TRBD1. There are 16 residues in the CDR3. From germline, CDR1 is LNHNV and CDR2 YYDKDF (reference sequence). J was trimmed by 5 bases and V by 4 bases; bases with no gene match: 10. This CDR3 reads CATSTLGTARNEKLFF. CDR3 DNA sequence: TGTGCCACCAGCACCCTAGGGACAGCAAGAAATGAAAAACTGTTTTTT.

J is TRBJ2-1 and V is TRBV5-6, with 7 positions matching TRBD2. Germline lookup yields CDR1 SGHDT and CDR2 YYEEEE. The CDR3 has 13 residues. V was pared by 2 bases and J by 8 bases, with 4 bases of the junction left unmatched. The CDR3: CASSFGTTYEQFF. In nucleotides, the CDR3 is TGTGCCAGCAGCTTCGGGACTACCTATGAGCAGTTCTTC.

The V gene is TRBV6-5, the J gene TRBJ2-1; D might be TRBD1 (5 bases). Germline V gene data show CDR1 as MNHEY and CDR2 as SVGAGI. Trimming took off 6 bases at V and 8 bases at J, with 11 bases between the two ends. The CDR3 loop spans 12 amino acids. The CDR3: CASSIGAHEQFF. The CDR3 nucleotides read TGTGCCAGCAGCATAGGGGCCCATGAGCAGTTCTTC.

This chain connects TRBV30 to TRBJ1-6, with TRBD1 matching over 7 bases. The V segment lost 0 bases and the J segment 7 bases; nucleotides outside the gene matches: 9. CDR1 and CDR2 from the germline V gene are GTSNPN and SVGIG (reference sequence). CDR3 length: 16 amino acids. The CDR3 region has the DNA TGTGCCTGGAGTGTACGATTACGGGACAGAAATTCACCCCTCCACTTT. As protein: CAWSVRLRDRNSPLHF. Variable domain in full (rest from reference TRBV30 and TRBJ1-6): SQTIHQWPATLVQPVGSPLSLECTVEGTSNPNLYWYRQAAGRGLQLLFYSVGIGQISSEVPQNLSASRPQDRQFILSSKKLLLSDSGFYLCAWSVRLRDRNSPLHFGNGTRLTVT.

This CDR3 reads CASSIQGFDVSLYNEQFF. CDR3 DNA: TGTGCCAGTAGTATACAGGGGTTCGACGTCTCTCTCTACAATGAGCAGTTCTTC. The chain carries TRBV19 and TRBJ2-1, with D possibly being TRBD1 (6 bases). Germline V lookup: CDR1 LNHDA, CDR2 SQIVND (reference sequence). CDR3 size: 18 residues. The V end was cut by 2 bases, the J end by 3 bases, with 20 bases between.

This chain uses TRBV29-1 with TRBJ2-3; D gene ambiguous. The CDR3 consists of 12 residues. Trimming stripped 7 bases from V and 6 bases from J, with 14 bases between. The germline V gene encodes CDR1 SQVTM and CDR2 ANQGSEA. The CDR3 reads CSAASVGDTQYF. The CDR3 DNA sequence: TGCAGCGCTGCCAGTGTGGGCGATACGCAGTATTTT.

V and J are TRBV5-4 and TRBJ1-1; 10 bases agree with TRBD1. V lost 4 bases and J lost 3; bases outside the gene matches: 6. The CDR3 extends over 15 amino acids. Per the germline V gene, CDR1 is SGHNT and CDR2 is YYREEE (reference sequence). DNA of the CDR3: TGTGCCAGCAGCCCTCCGGGACAGGGGTACACTGAAGCTTTCTTT. This sequence encodes CASSPPGQGYTEAFF.

The chain recombines TRBV27 with TRBJ1-2; TRBD1 agrees at 7 bases. The CDR3 runs to 18 residues. Germline trimming cut 5 bases from V and 5 bases from J; bases unmatched to any gene: 20. Germline CDR1 and CDR2: MNHEY and SMNVEV (reference sequence). The CDR3 is CASSIRQGSFDRSYGYTF. The CDR3 region has the DNA TGTGCCAGCAGTATTCGACAGGGTTCCTTCGACCGTTCGTATGGCTACACCTTC.

This chain uses TRBV11-3 with TRBJ2-7, with 11 bases identical to TRBD1. The CDR3 sequence is 14 residues long. J lost 4 bases, V lost 5 bases, and 4 bases had no gene match. The germline gives CDR1 SGHNT, CDR2 YENEEA. CDR3 protein: CASSLGQGGYEQYF. The CDR3 DNA sequence: TGTGCCAGCAGCCTGGGACAGGGGGGTTACGAGCAGTACTTC.

The V gene is TRBV10-3, the J gene TRBJ2-2; TRBD2 aligns across 7 bases. The germline V gene has CDR1 ENHRY and CDR2 SYGVKD. The CDR3 is 13 residues long. The ends lost 11 bases at V and 1 base at J; junction bases unmatched: 4. CDR3: CAAGGRNTGELFF. For the CDR3, the DNA is TGTGCCGCCGGGGGGAGGAACACCGGGGAGCTGTTTTTT.

This sequence joins TRBV29-1 and TRBJ1-1; 7 bases map to TRBD1. Germline V gene lookup returns CDR1 SQVTM and CDR2 ANQGSEA. V lost 0 bases and J lost 9; bases outside the gene matches: 1. The length of the CDR3 is 11 residues. This CDR3 is CSVEEGQKAFF. CDR3 bases: TGCAGCGTTGAAGAGGGACAGAAAGCTTTCTTT.

CDR3 loop: CASSATGTGLLEGEGNEQFF. In DNA, the CDR3 is TGTGCCAGCAGCGCGACCGGGACAGGGTTACTAGAGGGGGAGGGCAATGAGCAGTTCTTC. The J gene is TRBJ2-1, the V gene TRBV7-3; 9 nucleotides line up with TRBD1. Germline V gene sequence: CDR1 SGHTA, CDR2 FQGTGA. This CDR3 has 20 amino acids. The ends lost 5 bases at V and 6 bases at J; junction bases unmatched: 23.

The rearrangement uses TRBV7-3 and TRBJ2-2, with 8 nucleotides matching TRBD1. The CDR3 totals 15 residues. J lost 4 bases, V lost 4 bases, and 5 bases had no gene match. Germline loops: CDR1 SGHTA, CDR2 FQGTGA. This CDR3 is CASSYDRGGTGELFF. The DNA for the CDR3 is TGTGCCAGCAGCTATGACAGGGGTGGCACCGGGGAGCTGTTTTTT.

The gene calls are TRBV5-1 and TRBJ2-3; 13 positions match TRBD2. Unmatched junction bases numbered 8, after V lost 2 bases and J lost 2 bases. Germline CDR1 and CDR2: SGHRS and YFSETQ. The CDR3 has 18 amino acids. This CDR3 is CASSFLRTSGGFTDTQYF. CDR3 bases: TGCGCCAGCAGCTTTCTAAGGACTAGCGGGGGCTTCACAGATACGCAGTATTTT.

Here the CDR3 reads CASRRQGGNQPQHF. DNA of the CDR3: TGCGCCAGCAGGAGACAGGGGGGAAATCAGCCCCAGCATTTT. V gene TRBV10-1 combines with J gene TRBJ1-5, with TRBD1 matching over 9 bases. CDR1 is WNHNN, CDR2 SYGVQD, per germline (reference sequence). The CDR3 length is 14 residues. V lost 6 bases, J lost 4 bases, and 4 bases stayed unmatched.

The V and J genes are TRBV19 and TRBJ1-5, with TRBD1 as a possible D gene (5 bases). Germline assignment: CDR1 LNHDA and CDR2 SQIVND (reference sequence). Trimming stripped 3 bases from V and 7 bases from J, with 13 bases between. The CDR3 contains 14 residues. The CDR3 sequence is CASSIGSPGQPQHF. For the CDR3, the DNA is TGTGCCAGTAGTATCGGTTCCCCAGGGCAGCCCCAGCATTTT.

V is TRBV5-6 and J is TRBJ1-2, with D maybe TRBD1 (6 bases). The V end lost 0 bases, the J end lost 6 bases, and 12 bases lay between the germline ends. The CDR3 is 14 residues long. Germline CDR1 is SGHDT and CDR2 is YYEEEE. The CDR3 coding sequence is TGTGCCAGCAGCTTGGGTCTACAGGGAGATGGCTACACCTTC. Its protein is CASSLGLQGDGYTF.

The chain is built from TRBV6-5 and TRBJ1-5, with D hard to call. Trimming shortened V by 4 bases and J by 1 base, and 11 bases separated the two germline ends. Germline loops: CDR1 MNHEY, CDR2 SVGAGI. CDR3 size: 15 residues. The CDR3 is CASSSSIVSNQPQHF. CDR3 sequence (DNA): TGTGCCAGCAGTTCCTCTATTGTAAGCAATCAGCCCCAGCATTTT.

The chain links TRBV6-6 to TRBJ2-5; 9 bases align to TRBD1. The V segment lost 8 bases and the J segment 5 bases; nucleotides outside the gene matches: 9. CDR1 MNHNY and CDR2 SVGAGI come from the germline V gene (reference sequence). The CDR3 totals 14 residues. The CDR3 bases are TGTGCCAGCGGCCTGGGACAGGGAAGGGAGACCCAGTACTTC. It codes for CASGLGQGRETQYF.

The chain is built from TRBV2 and TRBJ2-3, with TRBD2 matching over 10 bases. The CDR3 has 15 amino acids. Germline V lookup: CDR1 SNHLY, CDR2 FYNNEI. With V trimmed by 1 base and J by 7 bases, 5 bases remained unmatched. The CDR3 DNA sequence: TGTGCCAGCAGTGAAGGGCTAGCGGGGGAGTATACGCAGTATTTT. It is translated as CASSEGLAGEYTQYF.

The V and J genes are TRBV5-1 and TRBJ1-5; the D is unclear. Trimming took off 7 bases at V and 6 bases at J, with 17 bases between the two ends. The germline gives CDR1 SGHRS, CDR2 YFSETQ. The CDR3 totals 14 residues. CDR3: CASSAGEGGQPQHF. In nucleotides, the CDR3 is TGCGCCAGCTCGGCTGGGGAGGGAGGTCAGCCCCAGCATTTT.

The CDR3 DNA reads TGTGCCAGCAGTCAGGACAGGGGGGCGGCCAAAAACATTCAGTACTTC. It encodes CASSQDRGAAKNIQYF. The chain carries TRBV27 and TRBJ2-4; the match to TRBD1 covers 10 bases. Germline values: CDR1 MNHEY, CDR2 SMNVEV (reference sequence). After removal of 5 bases from V and 1 base from J, the junction contained 5 bases not matched to a gene. The CDR3 extends over 16 amino acids.

The chain joins TRBV19 to TRBJ2-1; 10 bases agree with TRBD2. The CDR3 totals 14 residues. From germline, CDR1 is LNHDA and CDR2 SQIVND (reference sequence). V lost 4 bases and J lost 3; bases outside the gene matches: 0. The DNA of the CDR3 is TGTGCCAGTAGTAAGCGGGGGGGCTACAATGAGCAGTTCTTC. Translation: CASSKRGGYNEQFF.

This clone was seen just once. This chain uses TRBV5-1 with TRBJ1-1; 9 nucleotides align to TRBD1. The V gene's germline CDR1 is SGHRS and CDR2 YFSETQ. This CDR3 comprises 16 residues. V was pared by 3 bases and J by 4 bases, with 10 bases of the junction left unmatched. The CDR3 DNA reads TGCGCCAGCAGCTCAAGGGGACAGGGACGGATCACTGAAGCTTTCTTT. Its protein is CASSSRGQGRITEAFF. Variable domain in full (rest from reference TRBV5-1 and TRBJ1-1): KAGVTQTPRYLIKTRGQQVTLSCSPISGHRSVSWYQQTPGQGLQFLFEYFSETQRNKGNFPGRFSGRQFSNSRSEMNVSTLELGDSALYLCASSSRGQGRITEAFFGQGTRLTVV.

The V call is TRBV19, the J call TRBJ1-2; TRBD1 aligns across 10 bases. Per germline, CDR1 LNHDA and CDR2 SQIVND (reference sequence). The CDR3 length is 15 residues. V was clipped by 5 bases and J by 2 bases; unmatched bases: 5. CDR3 nucleotides: TGTGCCAGTAGTGCAGACAGGGGGCTCAACTATGGCTACACCTTC. Encoded protein: CASSADRGLNYGYTF.

This clone showed up just once. V gene TRBV23-1 combines with J gene TRBJ1-5; 8 bases align to TRBD1. TRBV23-1 is an ORF; its function is uncertain. The V and J ends lost 3 bases and 1 base, in that order; junction bases with no gene match: 14. The CDR3 consists of 19 residues. As DNA, the CDR3 is TGCGCCAGCAGTCATCCCCAAAACAGGGGGAGTAGAAGCAATCAGCCCCAGCATTTT. Protein sequence: CASSHPQNRGSRSNQPQHF.

Only a few counts were recorded for this clone. The chain employs TRBV10-1 and TRBJ2-2, with D uncertain. The germline gives CDR1 WNHNN, CDR2 SYGVQD (reference sequence). There are 13 residues in the CDR3. V was shortened by 10 bases and J by 5 bases, with 14 bases between the two germline ends. As DNA, the CDR3 is TGCGCCACCCATGCTCTAGGTACCGGGGAGCTGTTTTTT. Amino acids: CATHALGTGELFF.